Following are 24 T cell receptor beta chains from one sample sequenced in a study of blood T cell repertoires in COVID-19 (dated by TCRdb to the early 2020s). The library came from the immunoSEQ multiplex PCR assay. In TCRdb, the immuneACCESS table is reduced to in-frame sequences with V and J assigned. These tables do not hold every clone; where another copy was compared, an unresolved V gene accounts for under half, and the others remain unexplained. In this sample the table shows about 300,000 clones, just under 90% of which occur a single time. The ten largest clones add up to over 5.5% of the sample. Source material: peripheral blood. The receptors derive from a woman in her forties or fifties with COVID-19, enrolled during active disease.

The chain joins TRBV27 to TRBJ2-7; tentatively, D is TRBD2 (6 bases). Germline CDR1 reads MNHEY; CDR2 reads SMNVEV (reference sequence). V gave up 2 bases and J gave up 3 bases, with 11 bases separating them. The CDR3 is 14 residues long. CDR3 coding DNA: TGTGCCAGCAGTTTACTGGGGGGTGACTACGAGCAGTACTTC. This codes for CASSLLGGDYEQYF.

The chain links TRBV7-2 to TRBJ2-1, with 8 nucleotides matching TRBD2. In germline, CDR1 is SGHTA, CDR2 FQGNSA. The J segment lost 11 bases and the V segment lost 5 bases, leaving 11 bases of the junction unmatched. The CDR3 has 14 amino acids. CDR3 sequence reads: CASSQAGAGGKQFF. The CDR3 nucleotides are TGTGCCAGCAGCCAAGCGGGGGCGGGGGGAAAGCAGTTCTTC.

CDR3 amino acids: CASLEREISTDTQYF. CDR3 coding DNA: TGTGCCAGCTTAGAGCGGGAGATAAGCACAGATACGCAGTATTTT. The J gene is TRBJ2-3, the V gene TRBV6-5; 8 bases fit TRBD2. V lost 8 bases to trimming and J lost 0 bases; unmatched junction nucleotides: 7. The CDR3 has 15 amino acids. In germline, CDR1 is MNHEY, CDR2 SVGAGI.

This sequence joins TRBV5-4 and TRBJ2-3; TRBD2 aligns across 8 bases. The ends lost 5 bases at V and 0 bases at J; junction bases unmatched: 5. Germline lookup yields CDR1 SGHNT and CDR2 YYREEE (reference sequence). The CDR3 runs 15 residues. CDR3 bases: TGTGCCAGCAGACCTGCTAGCGGGAGCACAGATACGCAGTATTTT. Translating gives CASRPASGSTDTQYF.

This chain links TRBV19 with TRBJ1-2; 9 positions agree with TRBD1. The ends lost 4 bases at V and 4 bases at J; junction bases unmatched: 4. This CDR3 has 14 residues. The germline gives CDR1 LNHDA, CDR2 SQIVND (reference sequence). The CDR3 spells CASSTQGAGYGYTF. CDR3 sequence (DNA): TGTGCCAGTAGTACACAGGGGGCCGGCTATGGCTACACCTTC.

This clone was picked up one time. The J gene is TRBJ2-1, the V gene TRBV6-5; D is ambiguous. The germline V gene encodes CDR1 MNHEY and CDR2 SVGAGI. The CDR3 is 14 amino acids. Deletions cut 6 bases from V and 8 bases from J, with 17 bases between. The CDR3 reads CASSPEPLGYEQFF. The CDR3 bases are TGTGCCAGCAGCCCAGAACCTTTGGGCTATGAGCAGTTCTTC.

V usage is TRBV10-1 and J usage is TRBJ2-1, with 12 bases lining up with TRBD2. The length of the CDR3 is 18 residues. CDR1 and CDR2 from the germline V gene are WNHNN and SYGVQD (reference sequence). The junction had 13 bases not matched to a gene; V was cut back by 3 bases and J by 7 bases. The CDR3 sequence: CASSDGLAGRRSLNEQFF. CDR3 in DNA: TGCGCCAGCAGTGATGGACTAGCGGGACGGCGGAGCCTAAATGAGCAGTTCTTC.

The gene calls are TRBV7-3 and TRBJ1-6; D ambiguous. The germline CDR1 and CDR2 sequences are SGHTA and FQGTGA. Deletions cut 1 base from V and 7 bases from J, with 8 bases between. The CDR3 covers 14 residues. The CDR3 DNA reads as TGTGCCAGCAGCTTAAACGGGAAGAATTCACCCCTCCACTTT. The encoded protein is CASSLNGKNSPLHF. Supplemented by reference TRBV7-3 and TRBJ1-6, the full variable domain reads GAGVSQTPSNKVTEKGKYVELRCDPISGHTALYWYRQSLGQGPEFLIYFQGTGAADDSGLPNDRFFAVRPEGSVSTLKIQRTERGDSAVYLCASSLNGKNSPLHFGNGTRLTVT.

The CDR3 DNA reads as TGCGCCAGCAGCTCAGACTACACCGGGGAGCTGTTTTTT. Translated, it gives CASSSDYTGELFF. This sequence joins TRBV5-1 and TRBJ2-2; D remains unclear. The CDR3 has 13 residues. The V gene's germline CDR1 is SGHRS and CDR2 YFSETQ. Trimming cost V 3 bases and J 3 bases, with 6 bases left between them.

The chain recombines TRBV7-9 with TRBJ2-7; D remains unclear. The CDR3 covers 14 residues. V gave up 1 base and J gave up 3 bases, with 10 bases separating them. Germline lookup yields CDR1 SEHNR and CDR2 FQNEAQ (reference sequence). The CDR3 here is CASSLDKLSYEQYF. The CDR3 region has the DNA TGTGCCAGCAGCTTAGATAAATTGAGCTACGAGCAGTACTTC.

Written as DNA, the CDR3 is TGCGCCAGCAGCTTGACAGCCACCAACTACAATGAGCAGTTCTTC. It is translated as CASSLTATNYNEQFF. The genes are TRBV5-1 and TRBJ2-1, with no clear D. The germline CDR1 and CDR2 sequences are SGHRS and YFSETQ. The germline V and J ends were trimmed by 1 base and 3 bases, with 11 bases remaining between them. The CDR3 length is 15 residues.

The chain recombines TRBV5-1 with TRBJ1-2, with TRBD1 matching over 9 bases. This CDR3 comprises 14 residues. Germline V gives CDR1 SGHRS, CDR2 YFSETQ. After removal of 2 bases from V and 4 bases from J, the junction contained 3 bases not matched to a gene. The DNA for the CDR3 is TGCGCCAGCAGCTTAGACAGGGGGGCCTATGGCTACACCTTC. Translated: CASSLDRGAYGYTF.

Here the CDR3 reads CASSLDRGGYEQYF. The CDR3 nucleotides read TGCGCCAGCAGCTTGGATAGAGGGGGCTACGAGCAGTACTTC. The chain employs TRBV5-1 and TRBJ2-7; perhaps TRBD1 as D (6 bases). Germline CDR1 and CDR2: SGHRS and YFSETQ. The CDR3 has 14 amino acids. V was pared by 0 bases and J by 3 bases, with 10 bases between. The full variable domain, its missing parts supplied by reference TRBV5-1 and TRBJ2-7, is KAGVTQTPRYLIKTRGQQVTLSCSPISGHRSVSWYQQTPGQGLQFLFEYFSETQRNKGNFPGRFSGRQFSNSRSEMNVSTLELGDSALYLCASSLDRGGYEQYFGPGTRLTVT.

This clone appeared a single time. The CDR3 coding sequence is TGTGCCAGCTCACTGGGACTGGGAGGGGAGACCCAGTACTTC. Protein sequence: CASSLGLGGETQYF. The chain joins TRBV18 to TRBJ2-5; 7 nucleotides match TRBD2. J was trimmed by 5 bases and V by 4 bases; bases with no gene match: 7. The CDR3 is made up of 14 amino acids. CDR1 is KGHSH and CDR2 is LQKENI in the germline V gene.

The chain combines TRBV24-1 with TRBJ2-1; maybe TRBD2 (5 bases). V was cut by 4 bases and J by 7 bases, with 22 bases left in between. Per germline, CDR1 KGHDR and CDR2 SFDVKD. CDR3 length equals 17 residues. CDR3 sequence: CATSDPYGSASRNEQFF. DNA for the CDR3: TGTGCCACCAGTGACCCTTATGGGAGCGCGTCTCGGAATGAGCAGTTCTTC.

The V call is TRBV18, the J call TRBJ1-5; TRBD1 matches at 7 bases. Germline V CDR1 and CDR2: KGHSH, LQKENI. With V trimmed by 6 bases and J by 11 bases, 10 bases remained unmatched. The CDR3 has 13 amino acids. The CDR3 bases are TGTGCCAGCTCTAGACAGGGAATGGGGGCCCAGCATTTT. This translates into CASSRQGMGAQHF.

This clone turned up a few times. The chain is built from TRBV18 and TRBJ1-1; no clear D gene. Trimming shortened V by 9 bases and J by 3 bases, and 29 bases separated the two germline ends. Per germline, CDR1 KGHSH and CDR2 LQKENI. The CDR3 is 18 residues long. The CDR3 here is CASSNRRRGYKPDTEAFF. CDR3 DNA: TGTGCCAGTTCTAATCGGAGGCGGGGATATAAGCCTGACACTGAAGCTTTCTTT.

Worth noting for this clone: The same CDR3 arises from other DNA sequences in this sample as well. CDR3 nucleotide sequence: TGTGCCAGTAGTATAGCGGGGGGCAATCAGCCCCAGCATTTT. Translating it yields CASSIAGGNQPQHF. The V call is TRBV19, the J call TRBJ1-5; a possible D gene is TRBD1 (5 bases). V lost 1 base and J 2 bases, leaving 6 bases between the germline ends. The CDR3 covers 14 residues. Germline V CDR1 and CDR2: LNHDA, SQIVND (reference sequence).

This chain connects TRBV11-2 to TRBJ1-1, with a possible D match to TRBD1 (6 bases). The CDR3 spans 15 residues. Trimming removed 6 bases from V and 4 bases from J, with 18 bases in between. The germline CDR1 and CDR2 sequences are SGHAT and FQNNGV. The CDR3 is CASRTRGGAFTEAFF. The CDR3 DNA follows: TGTGCCAGCAGAACACGGGGGGGCGCGTTCACTGAAGCTTTCTTT. The full variable domain, in which reference TRBV11-2 and TRBJ1-1 provide the parts outside the CDR3, is EAGVAQSPRYKIIEKRQSVAFWCNPISGHATLYWYQQILGQGPKLLIQFQNNGVVDDSQLPKDRFSAERLKGVDSTLKIQPAKLEDSAVYLCASRTRGGAFTEAFFGQGTRLTVV.

This chain uses TRBV6-5 with TRBJ1-1; the D is unclear. Trimming took off 9 bases at V and 0 bases at J, with 17 bases between the two ends. CDR3 length: 15 amino acids. The germline V gene encodes CDR1 MNHEY and CDR2 SVGAGI. CDR3 sequence reads: CASLPWRHMNTEAFF. The CDR3 region has the DNA TGTGCCAGTCTACCCTGGCGGCACATGAACACTGAAGCTTTCTTT.

V is TRBV7-9 and J is TRBJ2-1; 11 nucleotides agree with TRBD2. V dropped 2 bases and J dropped 7; count of bases not matched to a gene: 7. Germline CDR1 reads SEHNR; CDR2 reads FQNEAQ (reference sequence). This CDR3 region has 16 residues. This CDR3 is CASSLYSGRAINEQFF. The CDR3, as DNA: TGTGCCAGCAGCTTATATAGCGGGAGGGCCATAAATGAGCAGTTCTTC. The full variable domain, its missing parts supplied by reference TRBV7-9 and TRBJ2-1, is DTGVSQNPRHKITKRGQNVTFRCDPISEHNRLYWYRQTLGQGPEFLTYFQNEAQLEKSRLLSDRFSAERPKGSFSTLEIQRTEQGDSAMYLCASSLYSGRAINEQFFGPGTRLTVL.

This chain uses TRBV11-3 with TRBJ2-3; maybe TRBD1 (7 bases). Germline V gene sequence: CDR1 SGHNT, CDR2 YENEEA. The ends were cut back, 0 bases at V and 0 bases at J, with 25 bases in the middle. The CDR3 length is 21 residues. This CDR3 is CASSLDLGGGTNGPSTDTQYF. The CDR3 region has the DNA TGTGCCAGCAGCTTAGATCTTGGAGGGGGCACCAACGGTCCTAGCACAGATACGCAGTATTTT. The whole variable domain, filled in from reference TRBV11-3 and TRBJ2-3, reads EAGVVQSPRYKIIEKKQPVAFWCNPISGHNTLYWYLQNLGQGPELLIRYENEEAVDDSQLPKDRFSAERLKGVDSTLKIQPAELGDSAVYLCASSLDLGGGTNGPSTDTQYFGPGTRLTVL.

The chain has TRBV7-2 and TRBJ1-2, with unresolved D. The V and J ends lost 5 bases and 5 bases respectively, with 3 bases between them. The CDR3 extends over 10 amino acids. CDR1 is SGHTA and CDR2 is FQGNSA in the germline V gene. The CDR3 region has the DNA TGTGCCAGCAGCGAGTATGGCTACACCTTC. This sequence encodes CASSEYGYTF.

This chain uses TRBV7-6 with TRBJ2-6; D is perhaps TRBD2 (5 bases). Trimming shortened V by 8 bases and J by 0 bases, and 11 bases separated the two germline ends. CDR3 length equals 15 residues. Germline CDR1 and CDR2: SGHVS and FNYEAQ. The CDR3 DNA sequence: TGTGCCAGCTCAACCCGGGACTCTGGGGCCAACGTCCTGACTTTC. It translates to CASSTRDSGANVLTF.